The rows below give T cell receptor beta chains drawn from one sample of a study of regulatory T cells in long-lasting Graves disease. TCRdb re-analysed the multiplex PCR reads in MiXCR, keeping a single row per CDR3 protein. Of 500,000 to 800,000 distinct CDR3 sequences listed, about 32% are singletons. The specimen was peripheral blood mononuclear cells (PBMCs), collected when the disease was refractory, from a patient treated with antithyroid drugs. The origin of the receptors is a female donor with Graves disease. The CDR3 runs from the conserved cysteine through the conserved F or W. A D gene is named only where the DNA matches it firmly. Clone size, where shown, is once, few, many, or a class for clones that have expanded.

CDR3 length	D gene	V gene	clone size	J gene	CDR3 protein	CDR3 DNA
20	-	TRBV6-1	-	TRBJ1-5	CASSESRWDSLGLLNQPQHF	TGTGCCAGCAGTGAATCAAGATGGGATTCTCTTGGGTTGCTCAATCAGCCCCAGCATTTT
16	TRBD2	TRBV25-1	-	TRBJ2-7	CASSDHGTSGSYEQYF	TGTGCCAGCAGTGACCATGGGACTAGCGGCTCCTACGAGCAGTACTTC
16	TRBD2	TRBV20-1	few	TRBJ2-5	CSARPPSGRAMETQYF	TGCAGTGCTAGACCTCCTAGCGGGAGGGCCATGGAGACCCAGTACTTC
15	TRBD1	TRBV19	-	TRBJ2-1	CASSPTGTGYNEQFF	TGTGCCAGTAGTCCGACAGGGACCGGATACAATGAGCAGTTCTTC
17	TRBD1	TRBV7-9	few	TRBJ1-2	CASSFLRGDRVVYGYTF	TGTGCCAGCAGCTTCTTACGAGGGGACAGGGTGGTCTATGGCTACACCTTC
17	-	TRBV5-1	-	TRBJ2-4	CASSLTAKQGWQNIQYF	TGCGCCAGCAGCTTAACGGCAAAACAGGGTTGGCAAAACATTCAGTACTTC
13	TRBD2	TRBV29-1	few	TRBJ2-7	CSVDPGLANEQYF	TGCAGCGTGGACCCGGGACTAGCGAATGAGCAGTACTTC
15	-	TRBV15	few	TRBJ2-5	CATSREGGGGETQYF	TGTGCCACCAGCAGAGAGGGCGGAGGCGGAGAGACCCAGTACTTC
14	-	TRBV10-3	-	TRBJ1-4	CAIKEGPTDEKLFF	TGTGCCATCAAAGAGGGCCCAACTGATGAAAAACTGTTTTTT
15	TRBD1	TRBV19	-	TRBJ2-2	CASRPGQGDPGELFF	TGTGCCAGTCGCCCGGGACAGGGGGACCCCGGGGAGCTGTTTTTT
15	TRBD1	TRBV5-1	-	TRBJ2-7	CASSSQGAGSYEQYF	TGCGCCAGCAGCTCACAGGGGGCTGGTAGCTACGAGCAGTACTTC
19	-	TRBV6-2/TRBV6-3	few	TRBJ1-5	CASSEATASGARSNQPQHF	TGTGCCAGCAGTGAAGCTACGGCCAGCGGGGCCCGTAGCAATCAGCCCCAGCATTTT
14	-	TRBV6-5	once	TRBJ1-5	CASSYQGRNQPQHF	TGTGCCAGCAGTTACCAGGGACGCAATCAGCCCCAGCATTTT
17	TRBD2	TRBV28	many	TRBJ2-5	CASSDLTSGRAGETQYF	TGTGCCAGCAGTGACCTTACTAGCGGGAGGGCCGGAGAGACCCAGTACTTC
15	TRBD1	TRBV10-3	few	TRBJ1-2	CAISGGDRGGDGYTF	TGTGCCATCTCCGGCGGGGACAGGGGCGGTGATGGCTACACCTTC
14	TRBD1	TRBV6-1	few	TRBJ1-2	CASTRTGGNSGYTF	TGTGCCAGCACCCGGACAGGGGGTAACTCTGGCTACACCTTC
15	-	TRBV19	-	TRBJ1-5	CASSYALKVNQPQHF	TGTGCCAGTAGTTACGCACTCAAGGTTAACCAGCCCCAGCATTTT
12	TRBD1	TRBV6-2/TRBV6-3	many	TRBJ1-2	CASSYTGGGYTF	TGTGCCAGCAGTTACACAGGGGGCGGCTACACCTTC
15	-	TRBV6-5	-	TRBJ1-5	CASSYLQGRGQPQHF	TGTGCCAGCAGTTACCTACAGGGAAGGGGTCAGCCCCAGCATTTT
14	-	TRBV5-6	-	TRBJ2-7	CASSLVRDGYEQYF	TGTGCCAGCAGCTTGGTCAGGGATGGGTACGAGCAGTACTTC
16	-	TRBV28	many	TRBJ1-6	CASSRIGGFINSPLHF	TGTGCCAGCAGTCGGATAGGGGGGTTCATTAATTCACCCCTCCACTTT
12	-	TRBV30	-	TRBJ1-2	CAWSSGSYGYTF	TGTGCCTGGAGTTCAGGGAGCTATGGCTACACCTTC
16	-	TRBV12-3/TRBV12-4	few	TRBJ2-3	CASRPRGGMSTDTQYF	TGTGCCAGCAGGCCCCGGGGCGGAATGTCCACAGATACGCAGTATTTT
13	-	TRBV9	-	TRBJ1-1	CASSVVTEAEAFF	TGTGCCAGCAGCGTAGTGACAGAGGCTGAAGCTTTCTTT
16	TRBD1	TRBV28	many	TRBJ1-5	CASSSDRGRLSQPQHF	TGTGCCAGCAGTTCCGACAGGGGGCGATTAAGTCAGCCCCAGCATTTT
13	-	TRBV6-2/TRBV6-3	-	TRBJ2-3	CASSWVRGTAKYF	TGTGCCAGCAGTTGGGTTCGCGGGACTGCCAAGTATTTT
18	TRBD1	TRBV6-5	-	TRBJ1-1	CASSFTTGYGGMNTEAFF	TGTGCCAGCAGTTTCACGACAGGGTACGGGGGAATGAACACTGAAGCTTTCTTT
13	-	TRBV13	-	TRBJ2-7	CASSLVKGHEQYF	TGTGCCAGCAGCTTAGTTAAGGGCCACGAGCAGTACTTC
14	TRBD2	TRBV27	-	TRBJ2-5	CASRALAGLETQYF	TGTGCCAGCAGGGCACTAGCGGGATTGGAGACCCAGTACTTC
15	-	TRBV9	-	TRBJ1-1	CASSVDPWGLTEAFF	TGTGCCAGCAGCGTAGACCCCTGGGGACTCACTGAAGCTTTCTTT
12	-	TRBV6-1	-	TRBJ2-1	CASSGGYNEQFF	TGTGCCAGCAGTGGGGGCTACAATGAGCAGTTCTTC
13	-	TRBV28	many	TRBJ1-1	CASTGGGGTEAFF	TGTGCCAGCACCGGTGGGGGGGGCACTGAAGCTTTCTTT
15	-	TRBV5-1	-	TRBJ1-1	CASSQLQRTNTEAFF	TGCGCCAGCAGCCAGTTACAGCGCACGAACACTGAAGCTTTCTTT
13	-	TRBV27	-	TRBJ1-2	CASSLMGDYGYTF	TGTGCCAGCAGCTTAATGGGGGATTATGGCTACACCTTC
14	TRBD1	TRBV27	few	TRBJ1-5	CASSRQGEGQPQHF	TGTGCCAGCAGCAGACAGGGGGAAGGTCAGCCCCAGCATTTT
18	TRBD2	TRBV13	few	TRBJ2-2	CASSAGLADFANTGELFF	TGTGCCAGCAGCGCGGGACTAGCGGATTTCGCGAACACCGGGGAGCTGTTTTTT
11	-	TRBV20-1	-	TRBJ2-7	CSARSGYEQYF	TGCAGTGCTAGATCGGGGTACGAGCAGTACTTC
14	TRBD1	TRBV20-1	few	TRBJ2-7	CSASDRGRVYEQYF	TGCAGTGCTAGCGACAGGGGAAGGGTCTACGAGCAGTACTTC
14	TRBD1	TRBV6-1	few	TRBJ2-5	CASGPTGGKETQYF	TGTGCCAGCGGACCGACAGGGGGAAAAGAGACCCAGTACTTC
16	TRBD2	TRBV12-3/TRBV12-4	few	TRBJ2-5	CASSPSGASQRQTQYF	TGTGCCAGCAGCCCAAGCGGGGCCTCACAACGGCAGACCCAGTACTTC
16	-	TRBV2	few	TRBJ1-5	CASSEVVLLGNQPQHF	TGTGCCAGCAGTGAAGTGGTTCTGTTGGGCAATCAGCCCCAGCATTTT
15	-	TRBV12-3/TRBV12-4	many	TRBJ1-5	CASSLTGASNQPQHF	TGTGCCAGCAGTTTGACGGGGGCCTCCAATCAGCCCCAGCATTTT
14	TRBD1	TRBV15	once	TRBJ1-5	CATSMDRGGQPQHF	TGTGCCACCAGCATGGACAGGGGCGGTCAGCCCCAGCATTTT
14	-	TRBV28	many	TRBJ1-2	CASREGGPQYGYTF	TGTGCCAGCAGAGAGGGCGGGCCCCAGTATGGCTACACCTTC
16	TRBD2	TRBV20-1	-	TRBJ2-5	CSATDRAGGREETQYF	TGCAGTGCTACTGACAGGGCTGGCGGGAGGGAGGAGACCCAGTACTTC
15	TRBD1	TRBV11-1	-	TRBJ1-5	CASSMTGDSNQPQHF	TGTGCCAGCAGCATGACAGGGGATAGCAATCAGCCCCAGCATTTT
14	-	TRBV6-1	few	TRBJ2-7	CASREDWSSYEQYF	TGTGCCAGCAGAGAAGACTGGAGCTCCTACGAGCAGTACTTC
12	-	TRBV7-9	-	TRBJ1-3	CASSHTGNTIYF	TGTGCCAGCAGCCACACTGGAAACACCATATATTTT
14	-	TRBV12-3/TRBV12-4	few	TRBJ1-2	CASTPSGVNYGYTF	TGTGCCAGCACTCCCTCGGGTGTGAACTATGGCTACACCTTC
16	TRBD1	TRBV11-2	few	TRBJ1-1	CASSASVGTGFPSAFF	TGTGCCAGCAGCGCTTCCGTCGGGACAGGGTTTCCCTCAGCTTTCTTT
15	-	TRBV25-1	-	TRBJ1-1	CASSDGHRLWTEAFF	TGTGCCAGCAGTGACGGACACAGGCTGTGGACTGAAGCTTTCTTT
14	TRBD1	TRBV12-3/TRBV12-4	many	TRBJ1-1	CASRPRTGETEAFF	TGTGCCAGCAGGCCCAGGACAGGGGAAACTGAAGCTTTCTTT
14	-	TRBV11-2	-	TRBJ2-1	CASSLAGAVNEQFF	TGTGCCAGCAGCTTAGCGGGAGCTGTCAATGAGCAGTTCTTC
11	-	TRBV4-1	-	TRBJ2-7	CASSRDFEQYF	TGCGCCAGCAGCCGAGACTTCGAGCAGTACTTC
13	-	TRBV19	many	TRBJ1-5	CASSMGGNQPQHF	TGTGCCAGTAGTATGGGGGGCAATCAGCCCCAGCATTTT
15	-	TRBV5-1	-	TRBJ2-2	CASSLGLQNTGELFF	TGCGCCAGCAGCTTGGGTCTACAAAACACCGGGGAGCTGTTTTTT
15	-	TRBV18	-	TRBJ1-1	CASSPPGGKFTEAFF	TGTGCCAGCTCACCACCGGGGGGGAAGTTCACTGAAGCTTTCTTT
17	-	TRBV11-2	-	TRBJ1-2	CASSFTPFPRGGYGYTF	TGTGCCAGCAGCTTTACCCCTTTCCCCAGGGGAGGCTATGGCTACACCTTC
15	-	TRBV11-2	few	TRBJ2-5	CASSFRFSGQETQYF	TGTGCCAGCAGCTTTCGGTTTTCCGGACAAGAGACCCAGTACTTC